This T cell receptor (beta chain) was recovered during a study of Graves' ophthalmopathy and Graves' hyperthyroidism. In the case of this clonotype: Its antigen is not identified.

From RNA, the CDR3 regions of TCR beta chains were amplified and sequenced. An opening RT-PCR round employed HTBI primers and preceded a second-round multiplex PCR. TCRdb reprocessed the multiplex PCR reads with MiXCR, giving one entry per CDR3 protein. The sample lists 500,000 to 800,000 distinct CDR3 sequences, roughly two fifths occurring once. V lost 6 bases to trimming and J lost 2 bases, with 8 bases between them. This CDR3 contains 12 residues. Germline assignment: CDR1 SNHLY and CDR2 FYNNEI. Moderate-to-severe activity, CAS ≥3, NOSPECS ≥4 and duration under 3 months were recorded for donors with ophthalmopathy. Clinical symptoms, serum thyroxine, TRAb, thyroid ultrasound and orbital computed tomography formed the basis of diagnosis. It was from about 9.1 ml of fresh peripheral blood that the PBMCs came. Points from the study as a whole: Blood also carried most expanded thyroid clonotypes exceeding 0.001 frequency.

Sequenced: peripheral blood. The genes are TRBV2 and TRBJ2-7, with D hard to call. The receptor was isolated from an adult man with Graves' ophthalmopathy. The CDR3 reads CASRDVPYEQYF. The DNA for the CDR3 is TGTGCCAGCAGAGATGTCCCCTACGAGCAGTACTTC.